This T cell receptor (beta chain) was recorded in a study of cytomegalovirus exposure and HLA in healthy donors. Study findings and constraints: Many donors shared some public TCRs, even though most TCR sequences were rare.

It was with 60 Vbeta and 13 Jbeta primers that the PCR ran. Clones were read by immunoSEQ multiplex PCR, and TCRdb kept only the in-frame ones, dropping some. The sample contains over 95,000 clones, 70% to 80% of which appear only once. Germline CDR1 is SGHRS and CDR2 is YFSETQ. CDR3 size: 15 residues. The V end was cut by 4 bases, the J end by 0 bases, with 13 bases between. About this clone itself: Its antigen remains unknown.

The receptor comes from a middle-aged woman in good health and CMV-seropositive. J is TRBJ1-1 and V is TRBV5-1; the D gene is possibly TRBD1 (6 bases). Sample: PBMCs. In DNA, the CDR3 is TGCGCCAGCAGCCCCTGGGGACAATTGAACACTGAAGCTTTCTTT. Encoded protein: CASSPWGQLNTEAFF.